This T cell receptor beta chain was profiled in a study of CD8 T cells in ankylosing spondylitis. Study-level findings and limits: Reportedly, matched ankylosing spondylitis synovial fluid was significantly enriched for disease-linked clones. Characteristic, it appeared, of ankylosing spondylitis blood was a TCR beta motif of about eight highly homologous variants. CD8+ disease-linked clones were present at relatively low frequencies in blood.

A remark on this clonotype: Its specificity is unknown.

5'-RACE, quantitative and with molecular barcodes, yielded the TCR beta libraries. MiXCR, run by TCRdb on the 5' RACE reads, gives a single entry per CDR3 protein. This sample has around 140,000 distinct CDR3 sequences, with roughly 15% found just once. The sequencing sample was made of blood, either unsorted or a sorted T cell fraction (not recorded which). The clonotype comes from a male donor with ankylosing spondylitis.

The CDR3 loop is CASSLELAGLLDEQFF. Written as DNA, the CDR3 is TGTGCCAGCAGTTTGGAACTAGCGGGGTTGTTGGATGAGCAGTTCTTC. The rearrangement joins TRBV28 to TRBJ2-1; TRBD2 matches at 10 bases. V was pared by 3 bases and J by 8 bases, with 10 bases of the junction left unmatched. This CDR3 has 16 residues. Germline loops: CDR1 MDHEN, CDR2 SYDVKM. Full variable domain (remainder filled in from reference TRBV28 and TRBJ2-1): DVKVTQSSRYLVKRTGEKVFLECVQDMDHENMFWYRQDPGLGLRLIYFSYDVKMKEKGDIPEGYSVSREKKERFSLILESASTNQTSMYLCASSLELAGLLDEQFFGPGTRLTVL.